This T cell receptor (beta chain) originates from a study of cytomegalovirus exposure and HLA in healthy donors. Study conclusions and caveats: There were some V segments, including TRBV6-2 and TRBV6-3, excluded as indistinguishable. Highest at DRB1 and lowest at HLA-C, TCR association rates differed among HLA loci in a later analysis. Available immune exposure information covered CMV serostatus only.

The PCR used 60 Vbeta and 13 Jbeta primers. The repertoire was sequenced with immunoSEQ multiplex PCR; TCRdb's copy has only in-frame clones and lacks some. The sample has roughly 120,000 clones. V dropped 7 bases and J dropped 3; count of bases not matched to a gene: 19. The CDR3 sequence is 19 residues long. CDR1 is LNHNV, CDR2 YYDKDF, per germline (reference sequence). Comments on this clone: Its target is unknown.

The rearrangement links TRBV15 to TRBJ2-3; 10 bases align to TRBD2. The clonotype comes from a middle-aged man in good health and CMV-seropositive. Sequencing was performed on PBMCs. The CDR3 nucleotides read TGTGCCACCAACCCCTCTAGCGGGAGAAAGGGTAATAGGACAGATACGCAGTATTTT. Residues: CATNPSSGRKGNRTDTQYF.